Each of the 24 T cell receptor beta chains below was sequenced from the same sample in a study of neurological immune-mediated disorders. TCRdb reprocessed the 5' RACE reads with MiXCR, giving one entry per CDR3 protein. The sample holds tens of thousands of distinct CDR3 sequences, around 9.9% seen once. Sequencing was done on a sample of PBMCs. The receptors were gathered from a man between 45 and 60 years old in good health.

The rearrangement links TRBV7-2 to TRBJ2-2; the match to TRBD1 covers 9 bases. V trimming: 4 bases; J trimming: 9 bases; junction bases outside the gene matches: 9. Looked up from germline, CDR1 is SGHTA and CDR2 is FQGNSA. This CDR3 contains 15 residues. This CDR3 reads CASSSLGQGVWELFF. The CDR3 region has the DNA TGTGCCAGCAGCTCGTTGGGACAGGGTGTCTGGGAGCTGTTTTTT.

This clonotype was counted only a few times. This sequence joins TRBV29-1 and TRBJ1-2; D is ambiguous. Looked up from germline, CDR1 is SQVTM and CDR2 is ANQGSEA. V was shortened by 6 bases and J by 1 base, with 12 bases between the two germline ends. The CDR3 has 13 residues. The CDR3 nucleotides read TGCAGCGTGGCTAAAGGCGTTAACTATGGCTACACCTTC. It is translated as CSVAKGVNYGYTF.

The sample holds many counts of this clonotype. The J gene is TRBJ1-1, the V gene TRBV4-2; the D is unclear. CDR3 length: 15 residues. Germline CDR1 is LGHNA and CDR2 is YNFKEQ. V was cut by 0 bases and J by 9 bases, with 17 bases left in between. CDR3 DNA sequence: TGTGCCAGCAGCCAAGATGGTGGGTCGGGTTGGAAAGCTTTCTTT. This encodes CASSQDGGSGWKAFF.

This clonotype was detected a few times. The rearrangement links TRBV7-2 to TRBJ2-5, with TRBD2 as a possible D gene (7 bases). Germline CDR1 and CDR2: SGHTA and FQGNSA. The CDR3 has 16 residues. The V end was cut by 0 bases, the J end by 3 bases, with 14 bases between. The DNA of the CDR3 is TGTGCCAGCAGCTTAGCAGGGGGGGGTGTCAAAGAGACCCAGTACTTC. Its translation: CASSLAGGGVKETQYF.

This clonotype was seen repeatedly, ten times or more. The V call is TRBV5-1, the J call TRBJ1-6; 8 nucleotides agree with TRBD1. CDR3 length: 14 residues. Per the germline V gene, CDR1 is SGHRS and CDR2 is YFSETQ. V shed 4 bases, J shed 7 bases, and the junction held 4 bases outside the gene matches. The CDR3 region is CASSPGQGNSPLHF. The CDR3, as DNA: TGCGCCAGCAGCCCCGGACAGGGAAATTCACCCCTCCACTTT.

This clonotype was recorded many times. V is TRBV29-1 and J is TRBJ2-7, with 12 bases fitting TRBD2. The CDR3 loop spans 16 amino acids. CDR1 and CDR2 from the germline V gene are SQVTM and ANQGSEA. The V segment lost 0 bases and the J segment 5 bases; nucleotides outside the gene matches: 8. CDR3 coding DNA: TGCAGCGTTGAAGATTCACTAGCGGGAGGATTAGACGAGCAGTACTTC. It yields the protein CSVEDSLAGGLDEQYF.

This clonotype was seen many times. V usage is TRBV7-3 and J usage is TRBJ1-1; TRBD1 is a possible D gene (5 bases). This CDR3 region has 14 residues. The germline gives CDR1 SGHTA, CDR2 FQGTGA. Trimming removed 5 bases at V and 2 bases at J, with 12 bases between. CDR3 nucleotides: TGTGCCAGCAGCCCCGGACATTCAAACACTGAAGCTTTCTTT. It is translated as CASSPGHSNTEAFF.

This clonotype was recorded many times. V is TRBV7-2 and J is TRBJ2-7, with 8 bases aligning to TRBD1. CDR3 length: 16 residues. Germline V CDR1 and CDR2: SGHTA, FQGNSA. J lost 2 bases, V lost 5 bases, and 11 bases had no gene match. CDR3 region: CASSPRGGQGAYEQYF. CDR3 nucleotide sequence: TGTGCCAGCAGCCCACGGGGCGGACAGGGAGCCTACGAGCAGTACTTC.

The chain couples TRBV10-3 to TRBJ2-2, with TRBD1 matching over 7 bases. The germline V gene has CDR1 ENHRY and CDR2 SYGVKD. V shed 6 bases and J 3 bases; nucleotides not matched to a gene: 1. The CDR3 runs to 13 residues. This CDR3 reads CAISQGDTGELFF. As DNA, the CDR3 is TGTGCCATCAGCCAGGGGGACACCGGGGAGCTGTTTTTT.

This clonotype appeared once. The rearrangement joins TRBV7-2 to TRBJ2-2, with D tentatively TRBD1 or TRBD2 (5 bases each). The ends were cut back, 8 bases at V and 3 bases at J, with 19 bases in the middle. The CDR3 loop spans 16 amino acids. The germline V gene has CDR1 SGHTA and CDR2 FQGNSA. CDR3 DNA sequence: TGTGCCAGCGGCGCCAGCAGCAGAGGGGACACCGGGGAGCTGTTTTTT. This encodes CASGASSRGDTGELFF.

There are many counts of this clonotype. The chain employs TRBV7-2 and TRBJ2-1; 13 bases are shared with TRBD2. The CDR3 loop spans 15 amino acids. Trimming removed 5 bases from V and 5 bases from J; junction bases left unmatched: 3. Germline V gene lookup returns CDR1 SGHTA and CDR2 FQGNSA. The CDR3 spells CASSTGLAGNNEQFF. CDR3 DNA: TGTGCCAGCAGCACGGGACTAGCGGGGAACAATGAGCAGTTCTTC.

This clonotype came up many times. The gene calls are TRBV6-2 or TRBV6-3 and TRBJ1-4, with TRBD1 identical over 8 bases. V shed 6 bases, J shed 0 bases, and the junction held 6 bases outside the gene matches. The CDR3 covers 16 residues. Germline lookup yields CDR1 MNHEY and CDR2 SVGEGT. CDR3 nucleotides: TGTGCCAGCAGCCGGGGACAGGCTGCAACTAATGAAAAACTGTTTTTT. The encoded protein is CASSRGQAATNEKLFF.

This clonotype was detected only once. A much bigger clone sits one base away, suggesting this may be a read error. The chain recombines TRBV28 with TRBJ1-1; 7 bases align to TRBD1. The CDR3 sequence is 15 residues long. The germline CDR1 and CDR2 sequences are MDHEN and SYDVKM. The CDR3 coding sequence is TGTGACAGCAGTCGACCCGGGACAGCTAACACTGAAGCTTTCTTT. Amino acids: CDSSRPGTANTEAFF. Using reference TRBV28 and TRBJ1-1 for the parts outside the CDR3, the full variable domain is DVKVTQSSRYLVKRTGEKVFLECVQDMDHENMFWYRQDPGLGLRLIYFSYDVKMKEKGDIPEGYSVSREKKERFSLILESASTNQTSMYLCDSSRPGTANTEAFFGQGTRLTVV.

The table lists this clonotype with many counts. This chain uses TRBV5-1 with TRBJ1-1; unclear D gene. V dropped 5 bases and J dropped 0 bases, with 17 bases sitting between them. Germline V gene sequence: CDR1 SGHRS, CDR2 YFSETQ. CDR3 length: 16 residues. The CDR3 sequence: CASRPPRLTMNTEAFF. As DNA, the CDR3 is TGCGCCAGCAGGCCCCCGAGACTCACCATGAACACTGAAGCTTTCTTT.

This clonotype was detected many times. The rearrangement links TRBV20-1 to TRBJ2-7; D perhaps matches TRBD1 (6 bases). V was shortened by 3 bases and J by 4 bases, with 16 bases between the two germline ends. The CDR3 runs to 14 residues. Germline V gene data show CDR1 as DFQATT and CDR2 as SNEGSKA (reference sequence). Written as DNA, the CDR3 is TGCAGTGCTAGTCGACAGGCTTTAGGGTACGAGCAGTACTTC. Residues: CSASRQALGYEQYF.

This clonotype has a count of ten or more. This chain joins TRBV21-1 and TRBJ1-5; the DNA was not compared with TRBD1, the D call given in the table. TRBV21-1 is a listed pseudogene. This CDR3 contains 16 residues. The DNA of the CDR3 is TGTGCCAGCCGCAAGGAAGCAGGGGGCTCCGATCAGCCCCAGCATTTT. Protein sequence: CASRKEAGGSDQPQHF.

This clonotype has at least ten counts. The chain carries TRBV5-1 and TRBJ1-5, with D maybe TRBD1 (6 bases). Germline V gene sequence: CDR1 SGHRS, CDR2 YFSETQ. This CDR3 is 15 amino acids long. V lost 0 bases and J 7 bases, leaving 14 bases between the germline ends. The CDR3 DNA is TGCGCCAGCAGCTTGGAGGGCAGGGGAGACCAGCCCCAGCATTTT. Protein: CASSLEGRGDQPQHF.

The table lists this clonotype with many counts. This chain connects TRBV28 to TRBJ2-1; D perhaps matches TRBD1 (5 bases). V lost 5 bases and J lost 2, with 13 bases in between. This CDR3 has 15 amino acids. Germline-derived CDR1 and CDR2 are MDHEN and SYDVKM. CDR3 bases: TGTGCCAGCAGTCAACCCCTGACAGCCTACAATGAGCAGTTCTTC. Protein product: CASSQPLTAYNEQFF.

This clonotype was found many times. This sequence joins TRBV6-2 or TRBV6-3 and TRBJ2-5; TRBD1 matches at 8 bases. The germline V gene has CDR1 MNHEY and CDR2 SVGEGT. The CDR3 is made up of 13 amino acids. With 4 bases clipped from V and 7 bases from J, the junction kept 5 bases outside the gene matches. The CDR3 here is CASSSQGEGTQYF. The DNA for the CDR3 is TGTGCCAGCAGTTCACAGGGGGAAGGGACCCAGTACTTC.

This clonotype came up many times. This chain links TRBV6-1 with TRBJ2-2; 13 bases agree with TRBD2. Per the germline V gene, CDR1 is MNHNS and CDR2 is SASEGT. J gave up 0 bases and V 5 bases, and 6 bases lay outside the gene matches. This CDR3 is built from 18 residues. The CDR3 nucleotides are TGTGCCAGCAGTAGAACCGGACTAGCGGGAGCGAACACCGGGGAGCTGTTTTTT. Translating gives CASSRTGLAGANTGELFF.

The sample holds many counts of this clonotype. As DNA, the CDR3 is TGTGCCAGCAGCCCCGGGACTTCAGGGACCTACGAGCAGTACTTC. It translates to CASSPGTSGTYEQYF. The chain employs TRBV12-3 or TRBV12-4 and TRBJ2-7, with D tentatively TRBD2 (6 bases). This CDR3 has 15 amino acids. Trimming took 6 bases from V and 2 from J, leaving 17 bases between them.

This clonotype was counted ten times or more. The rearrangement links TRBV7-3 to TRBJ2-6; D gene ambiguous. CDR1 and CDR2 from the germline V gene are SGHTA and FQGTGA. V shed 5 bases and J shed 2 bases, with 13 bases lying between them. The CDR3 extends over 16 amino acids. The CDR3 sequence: CASSPQGNTGANVLTF. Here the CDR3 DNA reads TGTGCCAGCAGCCCACAAGGGAATACTGGGGCCAACGTCCTGACTTTC.

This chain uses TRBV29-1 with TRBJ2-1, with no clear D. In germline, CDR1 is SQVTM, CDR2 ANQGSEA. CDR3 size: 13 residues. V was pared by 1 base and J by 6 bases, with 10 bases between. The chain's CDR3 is CSVEGGRVNEQFF. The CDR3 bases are TGCAGCGTTGAAGGGGGTAGAGTCAATGAGCAGTTCTTC.

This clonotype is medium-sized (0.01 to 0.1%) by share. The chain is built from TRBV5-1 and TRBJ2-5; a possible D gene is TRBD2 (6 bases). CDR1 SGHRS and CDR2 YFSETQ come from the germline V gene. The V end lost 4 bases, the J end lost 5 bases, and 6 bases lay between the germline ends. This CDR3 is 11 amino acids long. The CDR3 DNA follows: TGCGCCAGCAGCCGGGGGGAGACCCAGTACTTC. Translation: CASSRGETQYF.